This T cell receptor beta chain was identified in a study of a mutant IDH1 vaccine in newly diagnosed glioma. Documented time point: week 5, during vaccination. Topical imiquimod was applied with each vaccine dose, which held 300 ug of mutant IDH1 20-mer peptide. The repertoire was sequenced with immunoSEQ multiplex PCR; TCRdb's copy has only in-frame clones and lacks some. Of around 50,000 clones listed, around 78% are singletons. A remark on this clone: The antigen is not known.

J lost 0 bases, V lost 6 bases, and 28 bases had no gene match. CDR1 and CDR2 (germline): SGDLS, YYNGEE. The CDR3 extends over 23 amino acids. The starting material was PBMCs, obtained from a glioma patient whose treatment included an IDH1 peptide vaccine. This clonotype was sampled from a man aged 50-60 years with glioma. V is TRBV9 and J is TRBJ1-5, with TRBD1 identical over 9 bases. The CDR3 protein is CASTSSRGQGYYNGFYSNQPQHF. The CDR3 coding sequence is TGTGCCAGCACCTCGAGCCGGGGACAGGGATATTATAATGGATTTTATAGCAATCAGCCCCAGCATTTT. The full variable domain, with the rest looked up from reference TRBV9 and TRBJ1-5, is DSGVTQTPKHLITATGQRVTLRCSPRSGDLSVYWYQQSLDQGLQFLIQYYNGEERAKGNILERFSAQQFPDLHSELNLSSLELGDSALYFCASTSSRGQGYYNGFYSNQPQHFGDGTRLSIL.